The clone carrying this T cell receptor (beta chain) was detected only once. The sample comes from a study of blood T cell repertoires in COVID-19. The table came from immunoSEQ multiplex PCR; TCRdb's copy has only in-frame clones and leaves some out. The profile shows 90,000 to 150,000 clones, around 90% of them singletons. Trimming took 6 bases from V and 3 from J, leaving 16 bases between them. Germline lookup yields CDR1 SGHDT and CDR2 YYEEEE. CDR3 length: 15 residues. J is TRBJ1-3 and V is TRBV5-6; perhaps TRBD1 as D (6 bases). Material: peripheral blood. The receptor was derived from a human donor in a cohort sampled during active COVID-19. The chain's CDR3 is CASTQDSALGNTIYF. The CDR3 DNA sequence: TGTGCCAGCACACAGGACAGCGCTCTTGGAAACACCATATATTTT.